Listed below are T cell receptor beta chains from one sample, sequenced in a study of beta chain bispecific antibodies for T cell cancers. The antigens these receptors bind are not known. TCRdb re-called the 5' RACE reads with MiXCR, one entry per CDR3 protein. The sample records thousands of distinct CDR3 sequences, 2.2% being singletons. Sample: T cells from a healthy donor cultured with Jurkat leukemia cells, taken from a culture containing an anti-CD19 bispecific antibody. The receptors shown here come from a human donor in good health. Some clones in this sample may be carry-over from other donors' samples. Both conserved end residues are part of each CDR3. A D gene is named only where the DNA matches it firmly. Some rows mark clone size as missing; the rest say once, few, many or name a class of expanded clone.

d_call,j_call,v_call,clone_size,cdr3_nt,cdr3_aa
TRBD2,TRBJ2-3,TRBV12-3/TRBV12-4,many,TGTGCCAGCAGTTTTGGGACTAGCGCCGGAGATACGCAGTATTTT,CASSFGTSAGDTQYF
TRBD1,TRBJ1-1,TRBV29-1,-,TGCAGCGTTGAAGATCGGGGCAGGGGGGAAATGAACACTGAAGCTTTCTTT,CSVEDRGRGEMNTEAFF
-,TRBJ1-6,TRBV12-3/TRBV12-4,many,TGTGCCAGCAGTAGCCAGTTTGGGGTATATAATTCACCCCTCCACTTT,CASSSQFGVYNSPLHF
TRBD1,TRBJ1-5,TRBV19,-,TGTGCCAGTAGGACAGGGGGAAATCAGCCCCAGCATTTT,CASRTGGNQPQHF
-,TRBJ1-2,TRBV7-9,many,TGTGCCAGCAGCTCCCATAGGTTCGGGTTAGGGGGCTACACCTTC,CASSSHRFGLGGYTF
-,TRBJ1-1,TRBV11-2,many,TGTGCCAGCAGCGCCGCCGAGTACACTGAAGCTTTCTTT,CASSAAEYTEAFF
TRBD1,TRBJ2-1,TRBV19,many,TGTGCCAGTAGTCCAGGGGGCCTCTTCAATGAGCAGTTCTTC,CASSPGGLFNEQFF
-,TRBJ1-3,TRBV9,-,TGTGCCAGCAGCGCGAACCTGAAAAGGGGGACGTCTGGAAACACCATATATTTT,CASSANLKRGTSGNTIYF
TRBD1,TRBJ1-2,TRBV28,medium-sized,TGTGCCAGCAGTCTACCGACAGGGTACTATGGCTACACCTTC,CASSLPTGYYGYTF
-,TRBJ2-3,TRBV3-1,many,TGTGCCAGCAGCCAAGAGGGTGGGGGTGGGACAGATACGCAGTATTTT,CASSQEGGGGTDTQYF
-,TRBJ2-3,TRBV3-1,many,TGTGCCAGCAGCCAGAACTTCTTGAGCGATACGCAGTATTTT,CASSQNFLSDTQYF
-,TRBJ2-1,TRBV19,many,TGTGCCAGTAGAGACACAGGGTGGAATGAGCAGTTCTTC,CASRDTGWNEQFF
-,TRBJ2-1,TRBV20-1,many,TGCAGTGCTAGAGATGAAGGCAGGAGCTATGAGCAGTTCTTC,CSARDEGRSYEQFF
-,TRBJ1-1,TRBV30,few,TGTGCCTGGACCCCGGACACGAACACTGAAGCTTTCTTT,CAWTPDTNTEAFF
-,TRBJ2-3,TRBV5-1,many,TGCGCCAGCAGCTTAGAGCCCGAGGCAGATACGCAGTATTTT,CASSLEPEADTQYF
TRBD1,TRBJ2-7,TRBV5-1,many,TGCGCCAGCAGCATAGGGACAGGGTTCTCCTACGAGCAGTACTTC,CASSIGTGFSYEQYF
-,TRBJ2-2,TRBV10-3,many,TGTGCCATCAGTGAGTCCGAAGGGCCAATACTAAACACCGGGGAGCTGTTTTTT,CAISESEGPILNTGELFF
-,TRBJ1-3,TRBV6-1,-,TGTGCCAGCAGTCCGGAGGGCTCTGGAAACACCATATATTTT,CASSPEGSGNTIYF
-,TRBJ2-2,TRBV30,few,TGTGCCTGGAGCACGGACTCCGTCGGGGAGCTGTTTTTT,CAWSTDSVGELFF
TRBD2,TRBJ2-7,TRBV27,many,TGTGCCAGCAGTTTAAGCCGCGGGGGCTACGAGCAGTACTTC,CASSLSRGGYEQYF
TRBD2,TRBJ2-1,TRBV6-5,many,TGTGCCAGCAGTTATGGTTCTAGCGGGGGGGACAATGAGCAGTTCTTC,CASSYGSSGGDNEQFF
-,TRBJ1-1,TRBV12-3/TRBV12-4,-,TGTGCCAGCAGTAGGGGGTGGGGCACTGAAGCTTTCTTT,CASSRGWGTEAFF
TRBD1,TRBJ1-5,TRBV27,many,TGTGCCAGCAGTCCGGACAGGAATCAGCCCCAGCATTTT,CASSPDRNQPQHF
-,TRBJ2-3,TRBV3-1,many,TGTGCCAGCAGCCTCTTTGGAGCAGGGGATGAGTATTTT,CASSLFGAGDEYF
-,TRBJ2-5,TRBV6-2/TRBV6-3,-,TGTGCCAGCAGCACCGGGACCCATCTAGAGACCCAGTACTTC,CASSTGTHLETQYF
-,TRBJ2-7,TRBV20-1,many,TGCAGTGCTGAGGGGGGGCAAAACTACGAGCAGTACTTC,CSAEGGQNYEQYF
-,TRBJ2-3,TRBV11-2,many,TGTGCCAGCAGCTCACTAGCTAGGTATACGCAGTATTTT,CASSSLARYTQYF
TRBD2,TRBJ2-7,TRBV5-1,many,TGCGCCAGCAGCCGGTCTCTTGGGGCGGGGGGTATGCACGAGCAGTACTTC,CASSRSLGAGGMHEQYF
TRBD1,TRBJ2-5,TRBV5-6,many,TGTGCCAGCAGCTTGGCGGGGACAGGTGAAGAGACCCAGTACTTC,CASSLAGTGEETQYF